Shown below are 9 T cell receptor beta chains from a single sample sequenced in a study of blood T cell repertoires in COVID-19. The data were produced by immunoSEQ multiplex PCR, yet TCRdb's version contains in-frame clones alone and is incomplete. This sample has about 150,000 clones, with 84% found just once. Material for sequencing was PBMCs or T cells enriched from blood (not recorded which). The origin of the receptors is a woman aged 45-59 years with acute COVID-19.

This chain joins TRBV5-1 and TRBJ2-3, with 7 bases identical to TRBD2. The V segment lost 4 bases and the J segment 5 bases; nucleotides outside the gene matches: 13. There are 16 residues in the CDR3. In germline, CDR1 is SGHRS, CDR2 YFSETQ. This chain's CDR3 is CASSTSGIGWGDTQYF. The DNA for the CDR3 is TGCGCCAGCAGCACAAGCGGGATAGGTTGGGGAGATACGCAGTATTTT.

In its sample, this clone was seen once. J is TRBJ1-2 and V is TRBV4-2, with TRBD1 matching over 9 bases. The CDR3 spans 16 residues. Germline CDR1 LGHNA, CDR2 YNFKEQ. V shed 2 bases and J 3 bases; nucleotides not matched to a gene: 7. CDR3 DNA sequence: TGTGCCAGCAGCCAACCCGGGACAGGGAGAGACTATGGCTACACCTTC. Translating gives CASSQPGTGRDYGYTF.

This rearrangement joins TRBV6-2 or TRBV6-3 to TRBJ2-7, with 14 bases lining up with TRBD2. The germline V gene has CDR1 MNHEY and CDR2 SVGEGT. There are 15 residues in the CDR3. After removal of 4 bases from V and 9 bases from J, the junction contained 8 bases not matched to a gene. CDR3 sequence: CASSSHDGTSGRQYF. In DNA form, the CDR3 reads TGTGCCAGCAGTTCCCACGACGGGACTAGCGGGAGGCAGTACTTC.

V usage is TRBV5-4 and J usage is TRBJ1-1; no clear D gene. The CDR3 sequence is 13 residues long. V was pared by 1 base and J by 6 bases, with 10 bases between. Germline V gene data show CDR1 as SGHNT and CDR2 as YYREEE (reference sequence). The CDR3 DNA follows: TGTGCCAGCAGCTTGCGGGGTTTATCTGAAGCTTTCTTT. Translation: CASSLRGLSEAFF. Variable domain in full (rest from reference TRBV5-4 and TRBJ1-1): ETGVTQSPTHLIKTRGQQVTLRCSSQSGHNTVSWYQQALGQGPQFIFQYYREEENGRGNFPPRFSGLQFPNYSSELNVNALELDDSALYLCASSLRGLSEAFFGQGTRLTVV.

This clone was seen many times. Distinct nucleotide sequences in the sample also encode this CDR3. This sequence joins TRBV4-3 and TRBJ2-1; 14 bases match TRBD2. The CDR3 is made up of 17 amino acids. Trimming removed 2 bases from V and 7 bases from J; junction bases left unmatched: 7. Looked up from germline, CDR1 is LGHNA and CDR2 is YSLEER. The CDR3 reads CASSQREGLAGVNEQFF. CDR3 DNA: TGCGCCAGCAGCCAAAGGGAGGGACTAGCGGGAGTGAATGAGCAGTTCTTC.

This clone was seen just once. This chain joins TRBV7-2 and TRBJ2-1; D not certain. V lost 3 bases to trimming and J lost 3 bases, with 9 bases between them. The CDR3 covers 14 residues. The germline CDR1 and CDR2 sequences are SGHTA and FQGNSA. Written as DNA, the CDR3 is TGTGCCAGCAGCTTTGACAAGAACTACAATGAGCAGTTCTTC. The encoded protein is CASSFDKNYNEQFF.

This chain uses TRBV7-2 with TRBJ2-5; 7 bases fit TRBD2. The CDR3 runs to 14 residues. The V gene's germline CDR1 is SGHTA and CDR2 FQGNSA. V shed 8 bases, J shed 7 bases, and the junction held 13 bases outside the gene matches. CDR3 amino acids: CASQREKSRGTQYF. The CDR3 DNA reads TGTGCCAGCCAGCGGGAAAAAAGTCGAGGGACCCAGTACTTC.

The V gene is TRBV11-2, the J gene TRBJ1-1, with 12 positions matching TRBD1. CDR1 SGHAT and CDR2 FQNNGV come from the germline V gene. This CDR3 is 15 amino acids long. V was pared by 5 bases and J by 12 bases, with 13 bases of the junction left unmatched. In DNA, the CDR3 is TGTGCCAGCAGCCTCACCCAGGGGACAGGGGGCATTACTTTCTTT. Translated, it gives CASSLTQGTGGITFF.

J is TRBJ2-7 and V is TRBV5-8; a weak D match, TRBD1 (6 bases). Germline loops: CDR1 SGHTS, CDR2 YDEGEE. Trimming removed 3 bases from V and 0 bases from J, with 13 bases in between. The CDR3 consists of 15 residues. Written as DNA, the CDR3 is TGTGCCAGCAGCTCCCCCAGCAGGGGCTCCTACGAGCAGTACTTC. Protein sequence: CASSSPSRGSYEQYF.